This T cell receptor beta chain was retrieved from a study of identical twins (dated by TCRdb to 2015 to 2016). At the level of the whole study: To test whether fetal clonotypes persist, this study deep-sequenced TCR alpha and beta repertoires from monozygotic twins, from unrelated adults of various ages, and from cord blood. To rule out contamination, replicate twin experiments were performed at different times with different library preparation protocols. Broad study findings and their caveats: Because the same donors could not be followed over many years, conclusions were based on cross-sectional statistical analysis. Invariant T cells such as MAIT and iNKT could partly confound zero-insertion analyses, although diverse VJ usage argued against such confounding for most clonotypes. Out-of-frame TCR alpha sequences shared between twins showed an excess of low generation-probability sequences compared with coincidental sharing between unrelated individuals. Fewer insertions were carried by abundant cord blood beta clonotypes; a weaker similar trend was observed in young adult naive repertoires, while no such trend was observed in memory repertoires. In monozygotic twins, recombination models systematically underestimated out-of-frame TCR alpha sharing, but the models matched the sharing seen between unrelated individuals. In beta out-of-frame sequences, excess twin sharing was weaker, because having fewer shared sequences lowered the signal-to-noise ratio.

Library preparation used 5' RACE. The sequencer was an Illumina HiSeq 2000. A universal primer binding site was added through template switching, and the final cDNA carried a unique molecular identifier so that TCR cDNA molecules could be counted accurately. Specific primers in the conserved constant-segment region were used to synthesize first-strand cDNA for TCR alpha and beta chains. To control for contamination, every cDNA library was double barcoded, receiving both a SMART-Mk sample barcode and Illumina barcodes. Two successive PCR steps introduced TruSeq adapter sequences along with Illumina sample barcodes. The TCR alpha and beta cDNA libraries were sequenced on the Illumina HiSeq platform using custom primers. Concerning the study's data processing: Raw reads were processed with MiGEC to extract unique molecular identifiers, and MiXCR was used to determine CDR3 positions. Recombination models were inferred per individual with the repgenHMM and IGoR tools using an EM algorithm. Shared clonotype analysis was performed with the tcR package in R, normalizing sharing by the product of cloneset sizes. To study raw recombination free of thymic and clonal selection effects, out-of-frame nonproductive sequences were analyzed. TCRdb reworked the public reads: Q25 trimming with fastp, MiXCR clone assembly, productive beta chains retained. Rows with one shared CDR3 protein collapse into an entry with the most common genes and DNA. TCRdb, not the original authors, processed these V and J calls. In all, the sample holds just under 550,000 distinct CDR3 sequences, and about 15% of those were seen once. 0.44% of the sample comes from the top ten.

On this clonotype itself: It lacks a known antigen. There are no base qualities to consult, and no much larger clone falls within one base.

Only healthy Caucasian donors were included. Three pairs of female monozygotic twins, all aged roughly 18 to 30 years, were included in the twin cohort. Positive isolation kits from Invitrogen were used to isolate CD4+ and CD8+ T cell populations. Inclusive of the bounding cysteine and phenylalanine, the CDR3 is 15 residues long. The DNA shown is the 45-base CDR3, in frame from base 1. The V end loses 6 bases and the J end loses 4 bases, and a stretch of 16 bases separates them. CDR1 and CDR2, looked up from the germline V gene, are MNHNS and SASEGT. These data were likewise used in another study, on yellow fever vaccine responses in identical twins. Reported in the second study: According to the authors, the vaccine-induced T cell response in identical twins seemed to be partly convergent and partly specific to each individual. Focusing on identical twins, the study followed the T cell clones that responded to the vaccine, and did so with precision.

Recombination joined TRBV6-1 with TRBJ2-1; perhaps TRBD2 is the D gene, with 7 bases matching. Source material: CD4+ T cells sorted from blood. The TCR comes from a woman aged 18-30 years in good health. The bases read TGTGCCAGCAGCCCGAGGGGGGGGGAGTACAATGAGCAGTTCTTC. This gives the protein CASSPRGGEYNEQFF.